This T cell receptor (beta chain) was profiled in a study of post-analysis software for immune sequencing data. The overall study: Relapsing-remitting, secondary progressive and progressive-relapsing forms of multiple sclerosis all featured among disease courses. Study-wide findings and caveats: F measure showed strong co-clustering of same-batch samples. Roughly five TRBV segments were significantly more frequent in patients than in controls. TRBV5-6, TRBV5-1 and TRBV20-1 were among these segments.

TCR beta cDNA libraries included unique molecular identifiers. Between about 0.85 and 11 million T cells gave rise to some 490,000 cDNA molecules. TCRdb processed the PCR reads anew with MiXCR; each CDR3 protein has one entry. Counted here are about 770,000 distinct CDR3 sequences, 35% to 55% occurring once; the ten biggest clones make up roughly 4.4%. As to this clonotype: Its target is unknown.

The CDR3 consists of 14 residues. V was trimmed by 2 bases and J by 5 bases, leaving 13 bases between them. Germline V lookup: CDR1 ENHRY, CDR2 SYGVKD. The TCR sequence derives from a girl between 10 and 17 years old with multiple sclerosis. Sequenced: blood. The rearrangement uses TRBV10-3 and TRBJ2-7; D is ambiguous. For the CDR3, the DNA is TGTGCCATCAGTGAGAACCCTTTTGGGCACGAGCAGTACTTC. Translated: CAISENPFGHEQYF.